This TCR beta chain was sequenced for a study of blood T cell repertoires in COVID-19. The CDR3 is made up of 14 amino acids. From germline, CDR1 is GTSNPN and CDR2 SVGIG (reference sequence). V lost 3 bases and J lost 6; bases outside the gene matches: 5. Sequenced by immunoSEQ multiplex PCR; TCRdb stores in-frame clones only, minus some. Of 150,000 or so clones detected, 85% to 95% appear once; the ten largest clones hold 4.5% to 5.5%. The V call is TRBV30, the J call TRBJ2-2; 9 bases map to TRBD2. The receptor was isolated from a woman aged 45-59 years with acute or convalescent COVID-19. Sequencing used peripheral blood. CDR3 bases: TGTGCCTGGAGGGGACTAGCACAACCCGGGGAGCTGTTTTTT. This codes for CAWRGLAQPGELFF.